The present TCR beta chain was sequenced within a study of T cells in localized non-small cell lung cancer. This clone was detected a few times. Antigen: not known. Overall study findings and caveats: Sequencing was limited to one tumor region, leaving the possibility of heterogeneity open. Higher adjacent-lung clonality was associated with shorter survival. The greatest T cell clonality was found in uninvolved adjacent lung (higher than in tumor).

Measured with immunoSEQ multiplex PCR; TCRdb has only the in-frame clones, and not every one. Here the sample spans several thousand clones, 15% being singletons. The CDR3 runs to 15 residues. The V gene lost 2 bases and the J gene lost 0 bases, with 11 bases spanning the gap. CDR1 and CDR2 (germline): SGHRS, YFSETQ. The sequence derives from a male donor aged 60 or over with stage II squamous cell lung carcinoma. The material sequenced was normal lung tissue next to the tumor, taken before any cancer treatment. The chain combines TRBV5-1 with TRBJ1-2; no reliable D call. CDR3 residues: CASSLPGPSNYGYTF. The CDR3 DNA follows: TGCGCCAGCAGCTTACCGGGTCCCTCTAACTATGGCTACACCTTC.